This T cell receptor (beta chain) was obtained from a study of T cell clonality in common variable immunodeficiency. Findings and caveats of the study: Common variable immunodeficiency TCR beta sequences reportedly had fewer deletions and N-nucleotide insertions. Authors noted CVID clonality's cause needs subpopulation repertoire sequencing. CVID patient heterogeneity limited repertoire-clinical complication correlations.

This clone was counted ten times or more. Antigen specificity is unknown. The CDR3 extends 3 residues past the end of the read, so its final part is completed from the germline J gene. Unmatched junction bases numbered 7, after V lost 6 bases and J lost 4 bases. Germline CDR1 is MDHEN and CDR2 is SYDVKM. There are 14 residues in the CDR3. The method was immunoSEQ multiplex PCR; TCRdb's version includes in-frame clones alone and lacks a portion of them. The record shows roughly 34,000 clones for this sample, with no singletons present. Most patients and controls had Caucasian heritage. All CVID subjects were on immunoglobulin replacement for at least one year.

The V call is TRBV28, the J call TRBJ1-2, with 8 bases matching TRBD1. This TCR was sampled from a human donor with common variable immunodeficiency. Sequenced: peripheral blood mononuclear cells. The part of the CDR3 DNA that was read is TGTGCCAGCAGCCCACAGGGGGGGAGCTATGGC. Amino acids: CASSPQGGSYG. The entire CDR3 sequence reads CASSPQGGSYGYTF.